The sequence of this T cell receptor beta chain was determined in a study of tumor and adjacent non-tumor tissue in lung cancer. The CDR3 length is 15 residues. The V gene end was trimmed by 4 bases and the J gene end by 2 bases; junction bases not matched to a gene: 5. Germline V lookup: CDR1 ENHRY, CDR2 SYGVKD. A modified ARM-PCR protocol with three rounds of nested PCR amplified TCRbeta. TCRdb re-derived calls from the multiplex PCR reads in MiXCR, one entry per CDR3 protein. The data hold over 100,000 distinct CDR3 sequences, with around 80% observed a single time. RNA was extracted from bulk tissue without any cell sorting. Between August and November 2014, newly diagnosed, chemotherapy-naive lung cancer patients underwent thoracic surgery in China. Findings of the study overall: Top 100 clones took a larger repertoire share in normal lung. Compared with tumor, normal lung showed significantly lower TCR diversity.

A word on this clonotype: Its antigen is undetermined.

This receptor was identified in an older woman with non-small cell lung cancer. Sequencing was done on a sample of lung tumor tissue. The gene calls are TRBV10-3 and TRBJ1-3; the match to TRBD1 covers 7 bases. Written as DNA, the CDR3 is TGTGCCATCAGTGGGGGACAGTCGACTGGAAACACCATATATTTT. It specifies CAISGGQSTGNTIYF.